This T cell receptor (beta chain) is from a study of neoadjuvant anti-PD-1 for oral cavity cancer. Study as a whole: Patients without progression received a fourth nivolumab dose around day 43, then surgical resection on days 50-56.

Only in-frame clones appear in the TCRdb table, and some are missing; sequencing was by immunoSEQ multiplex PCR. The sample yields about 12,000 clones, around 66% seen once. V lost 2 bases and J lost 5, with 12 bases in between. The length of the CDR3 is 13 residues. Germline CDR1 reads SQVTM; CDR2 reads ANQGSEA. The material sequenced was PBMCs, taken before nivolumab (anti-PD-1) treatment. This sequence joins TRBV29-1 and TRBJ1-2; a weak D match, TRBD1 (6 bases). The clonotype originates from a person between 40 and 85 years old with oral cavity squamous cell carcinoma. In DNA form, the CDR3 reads TGCAGCGTTGAATTAAAGGACAGATATGGCTACACCTTC. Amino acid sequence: CSVELKDRYGYTF.